Listed below are T cell receptor beta chains from one sample, sequenced in a study of T cells in Graves' hyperthyroidism and ophthalmopathy. TCRdb fed the multiplex PCR reads into MiXCR, producing one record per CDR3 protein. The sample lists about 770,000 distinct CDR3 sequences, around 20% seen once, with 16% in the top ten. The source material was blood. All receptors derive from a woman between 45 and 65 years old with Graves' hyperthyroidism that later progressed to Graves' ophthalmopathy. Each CDR3 is given with its conserved first and last residue. The order of the fields is D gene, clone size, V gene, J gene, CDR3 DNA, CDR3 protein. The D gene is left open where the match is weak. Clone sizes are given selectively: once, few, many, or a class where the clone is expanded.

D gene: TRBD2
clone size: many
V gene: TRBV11-3
J gene: TRBJ2-3
CDR3 DNA: TGTGCCAGCAGCTTAGAAGGGTTAGCGGGGGCCACAGATACGCAGTATTTT
CDR3 protein: CASSLEGLAGATDTQYF

D gene: NA
clone size: once
V gene: TRBV6-2/TRBV6-3
J gene: TRBJ1-4
CDR3 DNA: TGTGCCAGCAGTTACACGGAGGGTCCTGAAAAACTGTTTTTT
CDR3 protein: CASSYTEGPEKLFF

D gene: NA
clone size: NA
V gene: TRBV4-1
J gene: TRBJ2-3
CDR3 DNA: TGCGCCAGCAGCCAATTGCCAGGGAGCACAGATACGCAGTATTTT
CDR3 protein: CASSQLPGSTDTQYF

D gene: NA
clone size: many
V gene: TRBV7-2
J gene: TRBJ2-3
CDR3 DNA: TGTGCCAGCAGCGGCGTCCAGGGGCCCACAGATACGCAGTATTTT
CDR3 protein: CASSGVQGPTDTQYF

D gene: NA
clone size: many
V gene: TRBV20-1
J gene: TRBJ1-4
CDR3 DNA: TGCAGTGCTAGAGGGGAGAAGGATGAAAAACTGTTTTTT
CDR3 protein: CSARGEKDEKLFF

D gene: TRBD2
clone size: NA
V gene: TRBV9
J gene: TRBJ2-3
CDR3 DNA: TGTGCCAGCAGCGTCCAGCGGGGGCAGAGAGATACGCAGTATTTT
CDR3 protein: CASSVQRGQRDTQYF

D gene: NA
clone size: many
V gene: TRBV18
J gene: TRBJ2-2
CDR3 DNA: TGTGCCAGCCAGTCAGGGATCGACACCGGGGAGCTGTTTTTT
CDR3 protein: CASQSGIDTGELFF

D gene: TRBD1
clone size: few
V gene: TRBV5-1
J gene: TRBJ2-5
CDR3 DNA: TGCGCCAGCAGGGGGACAGGGGGCGAGGAGACCCAGTACTTC
CDR3 protein: CASRGTGGEETQYF

D gene: NA
clone size: many
V gene: TRBV7-9
J gene: TRBJ1-2
CDR3 DNA: TGTGCCAGCAGCCCGTCACCCGGTCCCTATGGCTACACCTTC
CDR3 protein: CASSPSPGPYGYTF

D gene: TRBD1
clone size: many
V gene: TRBV5-1
J gene: TRBJ1-1
CDR3 DNA: TGCGCCAGCAGCTTTACAGGGGACTCCACTGAAGCTTTCTTT
CDR3 protein: CASSFTGDSTEAFF

D gene: NA
clone size: once
V gene: TRBV12-5
J gene: TRBJ2-5
CDR3 DNA: TGTGCTAGTGGTCCCAGGGACGGCCAAGAGACCCAGTACTTC
CDR3 protein: CASGPRDGQETQYF

D gene: TRBD1
clone size: few
V gene: TRBV7-9
J gene: TRBJ2-5
CDR3 DNA: TGTGCCAGCAGCGACCGGGACAGGGGGGTAGAGACCCAGTACTTC
CDR3 protein: CASSDRDRGVETQYF

D gene: TRBD2
clone size: NA
V gene: TRBV5-4
J gene: TRBJ2-1
CDR3 DNA: TGTGCCAGCAGCTTGAACCTAGCGGGGATATACAATGAGCAGTTCTTC
CDR3 protein: CASSLNLAGIYNEQFF

D gene: NA
clone size: many
V gene: TRBV20-1
J gene: TRBJ2-7
CDR3 DNA: TGCAGTGTGGGCCACCGGACGGGTTACGAGCAGTACTTC
CDR3 protein: CSVGHRTGYEQYF

D gene: NA
clone size: NA
V gene: TRBV14
J gene: TRBJ2-3
CDR3 DNA: TGTGCCAGCAGCCAAGATCGGAGGATAGGTACGCAGTATTTT
CDR3 protein: CASSQDRRIGTQYF

D gene: NA
clone size: many
V gene: TRBV7-9
J gene: TRBJ1-1
CDR3 DNA: TGTGCCAGCAGCTTTGCCAGCGCGAACACTGAAGCTTTCTTT
CDR3 protein: CASSFASANTEAFF

D gene: NA
clone size: NA
V gene: TRBV12-3/TRBV12-4
J gene: TRBJ1-6
CDR3 DNA: TGTGCCAGCAGCCGGGACTTGACACCCCTCCACTTT
CDR3 protein: CASSRDLTPLHF

D gene: NA
clone size: NA
V gene: TRBV30
J gene: TRBJ1-2
CDR3 DNA: TGTGCCTGCAGACAGAGCCCGTCTTTCCGGGGTGGCTACACCTTC
CDR3 protein: CACRQSPSFRGGYTF

D gene: TRBD2
clone size: many
V gene: TRBV12-3/TRBV12-4
J gene: TRBJ2-3
CDR3 DNA: TGTGCCAGCAAAAATCCGGCTAGCGGGGGCACAGATACGCAGTATTTT
CDR3 protein: CASKNPASGGTDTQYF

D gene: NA
clone size: NA
V gene: TRBV4-1
J gene: TRBJ1-1
CDR3 DNA: TGCGCCAGCAGCCGTCCGGCGGTGAACACTGAAGCTTTCTTT
CDR3 protein: CASSRPAVNTEAFF

D gene: TRBD1
clone size: few
V gene: TRBV6-1
J gene: TRBJ1-2
CDR3 DNA: TGTGCCAGCAGTCAGGACAGGGATAACTATGGCTACACCTTC
CDR3 protein: CASSQDRDNYGYTF

D gene: NA
clone size: many
V gene: TRBV7-9
J gene: TRBJ1-2
CDR3 DNA: TGTGCCAGCAGCATTTTGGAAACCCGGTATGGCTACACCTTC
CDR3 protein: CASSILETRYGYTF

D gene: TRBD1
clone size: many
V gene: TRBV18
J gene: TRBJ1-1
CDR3 DNA: TGTGCCAGCTCACCGGGACAGAGTAACACTGAAGCTTTCTTT
CDR3 protein: CASSPGQSNTEAFF

D gene: TRBD1
clone size: many
V gene: TRBV7-8
J gene: TRBJ2-2
CDR3 DNA: TGTGCCAGCAGCTTACCTAGACAGGGCGGGACCGGGGAGCTGTTTTTT
CDR3 protein: CASSLPRQGGTGELFF

D gene: TRBD2
clone size: many
V gene: TRBV12-3/TRBV12-4
J gene: TRBJ2-1
CDR3 DNA: TGTGCCAGCAGTTCACCCGGGACTAGCGGGCCGAACTCCTACAATGAGCAGTTCTTC
CDR3 protein: CASSSPGTSGPNSYNEQFF

D gene: TRBD1
clone size: many
V gene: TRBV5-1
J gene: TRBJ2-7
CDR3 DNA: TGCGCCAGCAGCTTGGCCGGGCAGGGGGCCTACGAGCAGTACTTC
CDR3 protein: CASSLAGQGAYEQYF

D gene: NA
clone size: few
V gene: TRBV5-1
J gene: TRBJ2-2
CDR3 DNA: TGCGCCAGCAGCAATCGGGGCAGTGTCAACGGGGAGCTGTTTTTT
CDR3 protein: CASSNRGSVNGELFF

D gene: NA
clone size: few
V gene: TRBV19
J gene: TRBJ1-1
CDR3 DNA: TGTGCCAGTAGTGCGGGCTTTAGAGCTTTCTTT
CDR3 protein: CASSAGFRAFF

D gene: NA
clone size: few
V gene: TRBV7-8
J gene: TRBJ2-4
CDR3 DNA: TGTGCCAGCAGCTCTAGGAGGTTAGCCAAAAACATTCAGTACTTC
CDR3 protein: CASSSRRLAKNIQYF

D gene: NA
clone size: few
V gene: TRBV6-5
J gene: TRBJ2-5
CDR3 DNA: TGTGCCAGCGGGCACACGGGGGCCGGGGAGACCCAGTACTTC
CDR3 protein: CASGHTGAGETQYF

D gene: NA
clone size: NA
V gene: TRBV2
J gene: TRBJ1-5
CDR3 DNA: TGTGCCAGCAGTGTCTTGGGCTCACGTCAGCCCCAGCATTTT
CDR3 protein: CASSVLGSRQPQHF

D gene: NA
clone size: NA
V gene: TRBV19
J gene: TRBJ2-1
CDR3 DNA: TGTGCCACCATCGGCGGTTACAATGAGCAGTTCTTC
CDR3 protein: CATIGGYNEQFF

D gene: NA
clone size: NA
V gene: TRBV29-1
J gene: TRBJ2-5
CDR3 DNA: TGCAGCGTTGAAGGGCAGGGAGAGACCCAGTACTTC
CDR3 protein: CSVEGQGETQYF

D gene: NA
clone size: NA
V gene: TRBV7-6
J gene: TRBJ1-4
CDR3 DNA: TGTGCCAGCAGCTTAGCAGGGAAAACTAATGAAAAACTGTTTTTT
CDR3 protein: CASSLAGKTNEKLFF

D gene: NA
clone size: NA
V gene: TRBV10-3
J gene: TRBJ1-3
CDR3 DNA: TGTGCCATCAGTGACTTGTCTCCCCCGGGTACCATATATTTT
CDR3 protein: CAISDLSPPGTIYF

D gene: TRBD1
clone size: few
V gene: TRBV6-1
J gene: TRBJ2-1
CDR3 DNA: TGTGTCAGCAGTGGGGACAGGGGCTCTGGTGAGCAGTTCTTC
CDR3 protein: CVSSGDRGSGEQFF

D gene: TRBD1
clone size: few
V gene: TRBV27
J gene: TRBJ1-6
CDR3 DNA: TGTGCCAGCAGCATGGGACAGCGGAATTCACCCCTCCACTTT
CDR3 protein: CASSMGQRNSPLHF

D gene: TRBD1
clone size: many
V gene: TRBV20-1
J gene: TRBJ1-2
CDR3 DNA: TGCAGTGCTACGGGACAGGGGGATGGTGGCTACACCTTC
CDR3 protein: CSATGQGDGGYTF

D gene: NA
clone size: many
V gene: TRBV5-1
J gene: TRBJ1-1
CDR3 DNA: TGCGCCAGCAGCTTGGTAAGGGAGGGCACTGAAGCTTTCTTT
CDR3 protein: CASSLVREGTEAFF

D gene: NA
clone size: few
V gene: TRBV6-5
J gene: TRBJ1-4
CDR3 DNA: TGTGCCAGCAGTTACCTTTCCGGGATAAATGAAAAACTGTTTTTT
CDR3 protein: CASSYLSGINEKLFF

D gene: TRBD1
clone size: NA
V gene: TRBV2
J gene: TRBJ1-1
CDR3 DNA: TGTGCCAGCAGAGACGTAGACAGGGGGTCTCTCTTGAGCACTGAAGCTTTCTTT
CDR3 protein: CASRDVDRGSLLSTEAFF

D gene: TRBD1
clone size: NA
V gene: TRBV24-1
J gene: TRBJ2-3
CDR3 DNA: TGTGCCACCAGTGATCCCGGGACAGGGCGGTTAGATACGCAGTATTTT
CDR3 protein: CATSDPGTGRLDTQYF

D gene: TRBD1
clone size: NA
V gene: TRBV6-2/TRBV6-3
J gene: TRBJ1-5
CDR3 DNA: TGTGCCAGCAGTGCCCCAGGGGGATGGAGCAATCAGCCCCAGCATTTT
CDR3 protein: CASSAPGGWSNQPQHF

D gene: NA
clone size: NA
V gene: TRBV19
J gene: TRBJ1-1
CDR3 DNA: TGTGCCAGTAGTCTGTCAGCTACCTCTGAAGCTTTCTTT
CDR3 protein: CASSLSATSEAFF

D gene: NA
clone size: few
V gene: TRBV25-1
J gene: TRBJ2-7
CDR3 DNA: TGTGCCAGCAGTGACTACCCCCACACCTACGAGCAGTACTTC
CDR3 protein: CASSDYPHTYEQYF

D gene: TRBD1
clone size: many
V gene: TRBV2
J gene: TRBJ2-3
CDR3 DNA: TGTGCCAGCAACAACCGGGACAGGGGAACAGATACGCAGTATTTT
CDR3 protein: CASNNRDRGTDTQYF